This TCR beta chain was captured in a study of Graves' ophthalmopathy and Graves' hyperthyroidism. This clonotype was seen many times. Its antigen is as yet unknown. TCR beta CDR3 amplification used RNA transcripts. HTBI primers were employed in first-round RT-PCR, then a second-round multiplex PCR followed. TCRdb called the multiplex PCR reads again in MiXCR, with one record for every CDR3 protein. This table has around 1.1 million distinct CDR3 sequences, approximately 35% appearing once. The V gene lost 5 bases and the J gene lost 3 bases, with 14 bases spanning the gap. This CDR3 has 15 residues. Overall study findings and caveats: The model's prediction of ophthalmopathy progression had roughly 71% sensitivity and 72% to 80% specificity.

Input material: peripheral blood or thyroid tissue (not recorded which). This clonotype was sampled from an adult man with Graves' hyperthyroidism. V is TRBV12-3 or TRBV12-4 and J is TRBJ1-5; weak D call: TRBD1 (6 bases). The CDR3 here is CASSKQGGFNQPQHF. As DNA, the CDR3 is TGTGCCAGCAGTAAACAGGGAGGGTTCAATCAGCCCCAGCATTTT.